The clone carrying this TCR beta chain was seen at least ten times. Its target is unknown. The data were taken from a study of T-cell reconstitution after alpha-beta-depleted transplantation in children. Regarding the study as a whole: It was newly produced T cells that mostly accounted for T-cell counts and diversity one year after transplant. The study reportedly traced alpha-beta T cells about two months after transplant to several hundred expanded graft clones. From surviving recipient T cells and thymic progenitors came the high day-60 TCRbeta diversity observed in some patients.

A library of TCRbeta sequences, prepared with unique molecular identifiers, was generated. TCRdb re-derived calls from the PCR reads in MiXCR, one entry per CDR3 protein. Of over 450,000 distinct CDR3 sequences in the sample, roughly a tenth were seen once. The sample was PBMCs, taken before TCRalphabeta/CD19-depleted stem cell transplant. The sequence was obtained from a child aged 2 to 10 with inherited bone marrow failure, due to receive a stem cell transplant.

The CDR3 region is CASSRTSGYEQYF. Written as DNA, the CDR3 is TGTGCCAGCAGCCGGACTAGCGGGTACGAGCAGTACTTC. The gene calls are TRBV7-2 and TRBJ2-7; the match to TRBD2 covers 11 bases. This CDR3 region has 13 residues. After removal of 5 bases from V and 4 bases from J, the junction contained 1 base not matched to a gene. CDR1 is SGHTA and CDR2 is FQGNSA in the germline V gene.